This record covers a single TCR beta chain. These data originate in a study of technical replicates of blood from several donors. TCRdb's copy holds only in-frame clones and misses some; the assay was immunoSEQ multiplex PCR. This sample has about 69,000 clones, with around nine tenths found just once. V was clipped by 0 bases and J by 5 bases; unmatched bases: 5. CDR3 length equals 15 residues. CDR1 SGHRS and CDR2 YFSETQ come from the germline V gene. The V call is TRBV5-1, the J call TRBJ2-3; TRBD2 matches 8 bases. Sequenced material: PBMCs. The TCR was taken from a human donor in good health. Some clones in this sample may be carry-over from other donors' samples. The DNA for the CDR3 is TGCGCCAGCAGCTTGGCGGGAGGGCCGCAAGATACGCAGTATTTT. Encoded protein: CASSLAGGPQDTQYF.